Included here is one TCR beta chain sequence, with context. In the same sample, other DNA sequences code for this CDR3. The sample is drawn from a study of blood T cell repertoires in COVID-19. The germline V gene has CDR1 SGHNT and CDR2 YYREEE (reference sequence). This CDR3 is built from 13 residues. Trimming stripped 0 bases from V and 0 bases from J, with 3 bases between. Original processing methods: Nucleated cell number was recorded as an estimate derived from reference gene primer amplification. The protocol was immunoSEQ multiplex PCR, while the TCRdb copy is restricted to in-frame clones and leaves out a portion. D and trimming were read from the DNA, whereas the V and J calls and clone size are those reported in that table. The profile shows 78,000 or so clones, around nine tenths of them singletons.

The chain recombines TRBV5-4 with TRBJ1-1, with unresolved D. This receptor was identified in a man between 45 and 60 years old with active or convalescent COVID-19. Specimen: peripheral blood. The CDR3 nucleotides are TGTGCCAGCAGCTTGGCTTTGAACACTGAAGCTTTCTTT. As protein: CASSLALNTEAFF. The full variable domain, in which reference TRBV5-4 and TRBJ1-1 provide the parts outside the CDR3, is ETGVTQSPTHLIKTRGQQVTLRCSSQSGHNTVSWYQQALGQGPQFIFQYYREEENGRGNFPPRFSGLQFPNYSSELNVNALELDDSALYLCASSLALNTEAFFGQGTRLTVV.